This T cell receptor beta chain is drawn from a study of blood T cell repertoires in COVID-19. Generated by immunoSEQ multiplex PCR, the TCRdb table keeps only in-frame clones and is missing some. Of around 250,000 clones in the sample, about nine tenths are singletons; the top ten hold roughly 8.5%. Germline V gene data show CDR1 as LGHDT and CDR2 as YNNKEL (reference sequence). V was pared by 1 base and J by 12 bases, with 19 bases between. CDR3 size: 14 residues. Sequenced material: peripheral blood. This rearrangement joins TRBV3-1 (or the pseudogene TRBV3-2) to TRBJ2-7, with D possibly being TRBD1 (6 bases). The clonotype was recovered from a man aged 40-49 years with active or convalescent COVID-19. CDR3 bases: TGTGCCAGCAGCCAAGCCCAAAGCTCAGGGGTGCCGTACTTC. Protein product: CASSQAQSSGVPYF.